A single sample gave rise to the 10 T cell receptor beta chains below, sequenced in a study of T cell responses to AZD1222 COVID-19 vaccine. Generated by immunoSEQ multiplex PCR, the TCRdb table keeps only in-frame clones and is missing some. This table holds 95,000 to 150,000 clones, approximately 89% found once. This material consisted of peripheral blood, taken on day 0 of AZD1222 vaccination. The receptors were sampled from an adult in good health.

The genes are TRBV11-2 and TRBJ1-1; possible D gene TRBD1, 5 bases. Looked up from germline, CDR1 is SGHAT and CDR2 is FQNNGV. Trimming removed 0 bases from V and 3 bases from J, with 8 bases in between. The CDR3 is 14 residues long. The CDR3: CASSLEPGHTEAFF. The CDR3 coding sequence is TGTGCCAGCAGCTTAGAACCGGGGCACACTGAAGCTTTCTTT.

This chain links TRBV30 with TRBJ2-2, with D tentatively TRBD2 (6 bases). V lost 2 bases and J lost 4, with 11 bases in between. Germline loops: CDR1 GTSNPN, CDR2 SVGIG (reference sequence). The CDR3 is 14 residues long. The CDR3 reads CAWSRDSFTGELFF. DNA of the CDR3: TGTGCCTGGAGTCGGGACTCCTTCACCGGGGAGCTGTTTTTT.

This chain uses TRBV5-1 with TRBJ1-4, with D possibly matching TRBD1 (5 bases). The ends were cut back, 3 bases at V and 5 bases at J, with 14 bases in the middle. Germline CDR1 reads SGHRS; CDR2 reads YFSETQ. The CDR3 is made up of 15 amino acids. CDR3 bases: TGCGCCAGCAGCTCCTCGGTCGGGGGAAATGAAAAACTGTTTTTT. It translates to CASSSSVGGNEKLFF.

The chain carries TRBV11-2 and TRBJ2-2; the match to TRBD1 covers 9 bases. This CDR3 is 17 amino acids long. With V trimmed by 5 bases and J by 5 bases, 12 bases remained unmatched. Looked up from germline, CDR1 is SGHAT and CDR2 is FQNNGV. The CDR3 DNA reads as TGTGCCAGCAGCGCCCTCGGGGGGACAGGGAGGACCGGGGAGCTGTTTTTT. It specifies CASSALGGTGRTGELFF.

The J gene is TRBJ1-1, the V gene TRBV5-1, with D perhaps TRBD1 (6 bases). Trimming stripped 4 bases from V and 0 bases from J, with 13 bases between. Germline V lookup: CDR1 SGHRS, CDR2 YFSETQ. The CDR3 is 15 residues long. The CDR3 DNA sequence: TGCGCCAGCAGCCGAGGGTGGGGGCTGAACACTGAAGCTTTCTTT. Its protein product is CASSRGWGLNTEAFF.

Note on this clone: One end of the junction fails to match germline, which may point to a read error. This sample also contains other DNA sequences that code for the same CDR3. This chain uses TRBV5-1 with TRBJ2-7; 9 nucleotides align to TRBD2. Germline CDR1 reads SGHRS; CDR2 reads YFSETQ. The CDR3 is 15 amino acids. This chain's CDR3 is CASSITSGPSYEQYF. The CDR3 DNA reads as TGCGCCAGCAGCATTACTAGCGGGCCCTCCTACGAGCAATACTTC.

The chain combines TRBV5-5 with TRBJ2-7, with D hard to call. V was shortened by 4 bases and J by 2 bases, with 13 bases between the two germline ends. CDR1 SGHKS and CDR2 YYEKEE come from the germline V gene (reference sequence). The CDR3 consists of 14 residues. Here the CDR3 reads CASSPRSDAYEQYF. Written as DNA, the CDR3 is TGTGCCAGCAGCCCTCGGTCGGATGCCTACGAGCAGTACTTC.

The V gene is TRBV12-5, the J gene TRBJ1-2; D is undetermined. V was pared by 3 bases and J by 0 bases, with 20 bases between. CDR3 size: 18 residues. Germline-derived CDR1 and CDR2 are LGHNT and FRNRAP. CDR3 bases: TGTGCTAGTGGTTTTGACGGACGGGTCTCCTTTGCTAACTATGGCTACACCTTC. It codes for CASGFDGRVSFANYGYTF.

This chain links TRBV3-1 (or the pseudogene TRBV3-2) with TRBJ1-6; D not certain. The CDR3 is made up of 16 amino acids. Germline lookup yields CDR1 LGHDT and CDR2 YNNKEL (reference sequence). The ends were cut back, 4 bases at V and 11 bases at J, with 21 bases in the middle. CDR3 sequence: CASSPTPDSQNPPLHF. CDR3 sequence (DNA): TGTGCCAGCAGCCCGACCCCGGACTCCCAAAATCCACCCCTCCACTTT.

The J gene is TRBJ2-7, the V gene TRBV4-1, with D tentatively TRBD2 (5 bases). This CDR3 region has 16 residues. The germline V gene encodes CDR1 MGHRA and CDR2 YSYEKL. V gave up 1 base and J gave up 2 bases, with 15 bases separating them. CDR3 residues: CASSQGGYDMAYEQYF. For the CDR3, the DNA is TGCGCCAGCAGCCAAGGAGGGTACGATATGGCCTACGAGCAGTACTTC.